A selection of T cell receptor beta chains follows, all from one sample in a study of T cell responses to AZD1222 COVID-19 vaccine. Measured with immunoSEQ multiplex PCR; TCRdb has only the in-frame clones, and not every one. This table has about 120,000 clones, 88% appearing once. This specimen was peripheral blood, taken on day 0 of AZD1222 vaccination. The receptors were gathered from an adult in good health. The CDR3 runs from the conserved cysteine through the conserved F or W. A D gene is named only where the DNA matches it firmly. A clone size is listed for some rows: how often the clone was seen (once, few, many), or a class if it is expanded.

v_gene,j_gene,d_gene,abundance,CDR3nt,CDR3aa
TRBV18,TRBJ2-7,-,few,TGTGCCAGCTCACCAGATCCGGCTCCGGCCTACGAGCAGTACTTC,CASSPDPAPAYEQYF
TRBV7-2,TRBJ2-5,-,-,TGTGCCAGCAGCTTAGGCTCGCAAGAGACCCAGTACTTC,CASSLGSQETQYF
TRBV2,TRBJ2-2,TRBD2,-,TGTGCCAGCAGTGAGGGTGTTCTAGCGGGAAACCCCGGGGAGCTGTTTTTT,CASSEGVLAGNPGELFF
TRBV5-4,TRBJ1-4,-,-,TGTGCCAGCAGCTTGGGAAACGGTGCAACTAATGAAAAACTGTTTTTT,CASSLGNGATNEKLFF
TRBV7-2,TRBJ1-3,-,-,TGTGCCAGCAGCTTACGCCTGAACTCTGGAAACACCATATATTTT,CASSLRLNSGNTIYF
TRBV7-9,TRBJ1-1,TRBD1,-,TGTGCCAGCAGCCCGGGGGAGGGGGCGAACACTGAAGCTTTCTTT,CASSPGEGANTEAFF
TRBV5-4,TRBJ2-5,-,-,TGTGCCAGCAGCTTCCCTTTAGGCGATACCCAGTACTTC,CASSFPLGDTQYF
TRBV28,TRBJ1-4,-,-,TGTGCCAGCAGTTCGAGCGGGACGGAAAAACTGTTTTTT,CASSSSGTEKLFF
TRBV7-6,TRBJ1-2,TRBD1,-,TGTGCCAGCAGCTTAGCGGAGGGACAGGGTCGGGGCTACACCTTC,CASSLAEGQGRGYTF
TRBV7-3,TRBJ2-6,-,once,TGTGCCAGCAGCCTTAACTCTGGGGCCAACGTCCTGACTTTC,CASSLNSGANVLTF
TRBV6-6,TRBJ1-2,-,-,TGTGCCAGCAGTTACTACGAAGACAGAAACTATGGCTACACCTTC,CASSYYEDRNYGYTF
TRBV7-2,TRBJ2-1,TRBD2,once,TGTGCCAGCAGCTCCTCCGGGACTAGGGGATACAATGAGCAGTTCTTC,CASSSSGTRGYNEQFF
TRBV7-9,TRBJ2-3,TRBD1,-,TGTGCCAGCAGCAGAGACAGGGGGCGCGCGGGAGATACGCAGTATTTT,CASSRDRGRAGDTQYF
TRBV18,TRBJ1-2,-,-,TGTGCCAGCTCACCAGGGCCGGATGGCTACACCTTC,CASSPGPDGYTF
TRBV12-3/TRBV12-4,TRBJ1-5,-,-,TGTGCCAGCAGTGTCGGCAATCAGCCCCAGCATTTT,CASSVGNQPQHF
TRBV7-9,TRBJ1-6,TRBD1,once,TGTGCCAGCAGCGAAACAGGGGGCTTGAATTCACCCCTCCACTTT,CASSETGGLNSPLHF
TRBV11-2,TRBJ2-1,TRBD2,-,TGTGCCAGCAGCTCCGTAGCGGGAAAGCAGTTCTTC,CASSSVAGKQFF
TRBV5-1,TRBJ2-1,-,-,TGCGCCAGCAGCTTGGTATCGCGGGTATACAATGAGCAGTTCTTC,CASSLVSRVYNEQFF
TRBV19,TRBJ1-1,TRBD1,-,TGTGCCAGTAGTGCACTACAGGGGGCAGGGGCTGAAGCTTTCTTT,CASSALQGAGAEAFF
TRBV6-5,TRBJ1-2,-,few,TGTGCCAGCAGTTTTGAGGGCCCCTATGGCTACACCTTC,CASSFEGPYGYTF
TRBV12-5,TRBJ2-6,-,-,TGTGCTAGTGGCTCATCGGGACGGAGCTCTGGGGCCAACGTCCTGACTTTC,CASGSSGRSSGANVLTF
TRBV7-9,TRBJ2-1,-,-,TGTGCCAGCAGATACAGGGAGACCTACAATGAGCAGTTCTTC,CASRYRETYNEQFF
TRBV6-1,TRBJ1-3,-,-,TGTGCCAGCAGTGAAGCGCTTCCGGTTTCAGTCTCTGGAAACACCATATATTTT,CASSEALPVSVSGNTIYF
TRBV13,TRBJ2-7,-,few,TGTGCCAGCAGCTTAGGGAGGGTAGGCGAGCAGTACTTC,CASSLGRVGEQYF
TRBV21-1,TRBJ2-7,-,few,TGTGCCAGCAGGGTGGGTCGAGGGGGTAAGTACGAGCAGTACTTC,CASRVGRGGKYEQYF
TRBV5-6,TRBJ2-7,TRBD1,-,TGTGCCAGCAGCTCAACCGGGACAGGGTTTCCCTACGAGCAGTACTTC,CASSSTGTGFPYEQYF
TRBV5-5,TRBJ1-1,-,-,TGTGCCAGCAGCTTTTTTGGGTCCACTGAAGCTTTCTTT,CASSFFGSTEAFF
TRBV25-1,TRBJ1-1,TRBD1,-,TGTGCCAGCACTCCCGACAGGGGGAACACTGAAGCTTTCTTT,CASTPDRGNTEAFF
TRBV7-9,TRBJ2-1,TRBD1,-,TGTGCCAGCAGCTCCCGGACAGGACTTTCCTACAATGAGCAGTTCTTC,CASSSRTGLSYNEQFF
TRBV7-2,TRBJ2-7,-,-,TGTGCCAGCAGCTTACCGACCCGAGGGGTAACCTACGAGCAGTACTTC,CASSLPTRGVTYEQYF
TRBV6-5,TRBJ2-1,-,-,TGTGCCAGCACTCGTGGAGAGGGACAGCAGTTCTTC,CASTRGEGQQFF
TRBV6-2/TRBV6-3,TRBJ2-5,-,-,TGTGCCAGCAGTGGACCACAAGAGACCCAGTACTTC,CASSGPQETQYF
TRBV10-3,TRBJ2-1,TRBD1,-,TGTGCCATCAGTTCGAGACAGGGGAATAACAATGAGCAGTTCTTC,CAISSRQGNNNEQFF
TRBV28,TRBJ1-4,-,few,TGTGCCAGCAGTTTTTTGGCGACAACTAATGAAAAACTGTTTTTT,CASSFLATTNEKLFF
TRBV28,TRBJ1-1,-,-,TGTGCCAGCAGTTCCCCGACAGCGAATGATAGGGGCACTGAAGCTTTCTTT,CASSSPTANDRGTEAFF
TRBV9,TRBJ2-1,-,-,TGTGCCAGCAGCAAAAACAATGAGCAGTTCTTC,CASSKNNEQFF
TRBV14,TRBJ2-5,-,few,TGTGCCAGCAGCCAAGGGCTTCAGCACCAAGAGACCCAGTACTTC,CASSQGLQHQETQYF
TRBV28,TRBJ1-2,TRBD1,-,TGTGCCAGCAGTCGGACCAGGGGGGCCTATGGCTACACCTTC,CASSRTRGAYGYTF
TRBV6-5,TRBJ2-5,TRBD2,-,TGTGCCAGCAGTTACCGGACTAGCGGGGGCCAAGAGACCCAGTACTTC,CASSYRTSGGQETQYF
TRBV3-1/TRBV3-2,TRBJ1-4,-,-,TGTGCCAGCAGCCAAGATCTTGATGCAAAGACGAATGAAAAACTGTTTTTT,CASSQDLDAKTNEKLFF
TRBV19,TRBJ1-6,TRBD1,-,TGTGCCAGTACCACATCTCAGGGGGCGAGCAATTCACCCCTCCACTTT,CASTTSQGASNSPLHF
TRBV7-9,TRBJ2-1,-,-,TGTGCCAGCAGTCTGGGGCAACGGCTCCGGTTTAATGAGCAGTTCTTC,CASSLGQRLRFNEQFF
TRBV6-2/TRBV6-3,TRBJ1-1,TRBD1,-,TGTGCCAGCAGCCCTTACAGGGGCGCGGGGAACACTGAAGCTTTCTTT,CASSPYRGAGNTEAFF
TRBV5-1,TRBJ1-2,TRBD1,-,TGCGCCAGCAGCGCCGGGACAGGTCTCTATGGCTACACCTTC,CASSAGTGLYGYTF
TRBV4-1,TRBJ1-1,-,-,TGCGCCAGCAGCCAAGTTATGAACACTGAAGCTTTCTTT,CASSQVMNTEAFF
TRBV11-3,TRBJ1-6,-,-,TGTGCCAGCAGCTTACGAAGCTCCTATAATTCACCCCTCCACTTT,CASSLRSSYNSPLHF
TRBV5-1,TRBJ2-1,-,-,TGCGCCAGCAGCCTCGCCAGACAGGTTACCTACAATGAGCAGTTCTTC,CASSLARQVTYNEQFF
TRBV12-3/TRBV12-4,TRBJ1-2,-,-,TGTGCCAGCAGGCGTAGAGGACTCTATGGCTACACCTTC,CASRRRGLYGYTF
TRBV5-1,TRBJ1-2,-,-,TGCGCCAGCAGCTTGGCGGGGGGGTTGTACACCTTC,CASSLAGGLYTF
TRBV6-5,TRBJ2-5,TRBD1,few,TGTGCCAGCAGCTCGACAGGGGGAAAAGAGACCCAGTACTTC,CASSSTGGKETQYF
TRBV7-9,TRBJ1-3,-,-,TGTGCCAGCAGTTCTTCAGGGGCAGACTCTGGAAACACCATATATTTT,CASSSSGADSGNTIYF
TRBV27,TRBJ2-7,TRBD1,-,TGTGCCAGCAGTCAGAACAGGGGCTACGAGCAGTACTTC,CASSQNRGYEQYF
TRBV21-1,TRBJ1-2,-,once,TGTGCCAGCAGCCGCCCACCAACGGGGTCATACCGCCGAGCTAACTATGGCTACACCTTC,CASSRPPTGSYRRANYGYTF
TRBV20-1,TRBJ2-1,TRBD2,-,TGCAGTGCTAGAGCGGGAGGGCCAGAATTCTTC,CSARAGGPEFF
TRBV15,TRBJ2-1,TRBD2,-,TGTGCCACCAGCCGTGGGGGGAGACTAGCGGGATATGAGCAGTTCTTC,CATSRGGRLAGYEQFF
TRBV12-5,TRBJ1-6,-,few,TGTGCTAGTGGTCCCCGCGTTGAGGTCTCTGGTCATAATTCACCCCTCCACTTT,CASGPRVEVSGHNSPLHF